Listed below are T cell receptor beta chains from one sample, sequenced in a study of cytomegalovirus exposure and HLA in healthy donors. Only in-frame clones appear in the TCRdb table, and some are missing; sequencing was by immunoSEQ multiplex PCR. The sample has 130,000 or so clones; 78% are singletons. The specimen was PBMCs. The receptors here all came from a woman in her forties in good health and CMV-seronegative. Each CDR3 is given with its conserved first and last residue. Fields, in order: clone size, D gene, V gene, J gene, CDR3 protein, CDR3 DNA. The D gene is left open where the match is weak. The size field is filled for only some rows; it gives once, few, many or a size class.

.	.	TRBV5-4	TRBJ2-5	CASSLDLSQETQYF	TGTGCCAGCAGCTTGGATCTCTCCCAAGAGACCCAGTACTTC
.	TRBD2	TRBV5-1	TRBJ2-2	CASSLAGGSTGELFF	TGCGCCAGCAGCCTAGCGGGAGGTAGCACCGGGGAGCTGTTTTTT
.	.	TRBV19	TRBJ2-5	CASSSPTSTQETQYF	TGTGCCAGTAGTAGCCCGACTAGTACACAAGAGACCCAGTACTTC
.	.	TRBV18	TRBJ2-5	CASSPFGETQYF	TGTGCCAGCTCACCGTTCGGAGAGACCCAGTACTTC
.	TRBD1	TRBV27	TRBJ2-7	CASISLRGTGGFSEQYF	TGTGCCAGCATCTCCCTGAGAGGGACAGGGGGCTTTAGCGAGCAGTACTTC
.	TRBD1	TRBV5-1	TRBJ1-2	CASGWSGTGGVYTF	TGCGCCAGCGGCTGGTCGGGGACAGGCGGTGTCTACACCTTC
.	TRBD2	TRBV5-1	TRBJ2-1	CASSLGPAGGGEMEQFF	TGCGCCAGCAGCTTGGGTCCCGCGGGAGGTGGGGAAATGGAGCAGTTCTTC
.	.	TRBV7-3	TRBJ2-1	CASSPGSPYNEQFF	TGTGCCAGCAGCCCCGGGTCCCCCTACAATGAGCAGTTCTTC
.	.	TRBV21-1	TRBJ2-7	CASSKEQRLAETYEQYF	TGTGCCAGCAGCAAAGAACAGAGGCTAGCGGAAACCTACGAGCAGTACTTC
.	TRBD2	TRBV5-1	TRBJ2-7	CASSFSGRDYEQYF	TGCGCCAGCAGCTTTTCCGGGAGGGACTACGAGCAGTACTTC
.	.	TRBV7-8	TRBJ1-1	CASSFLQGSTEAFF	TGTGCCAGCAGCTTTTTACAGGGAAGTACTGAAGCTTTCTTT
once	.	TRBV7-9	TRBJ2-3	CSSSFVDTQYF	TGTTCCAGCAGCTTCGTCGATACGCAGTATTTT
.	.	TRBV28	TRBJ1-2	CASSLLGPQGGYTF	TGTGCCAGCAGTTTACTAGGGCCCCAGGGTGGCTACACCTTC
.	.	TRBV7-9	TRBJ1-4	CSSSLSPGSVQEKLFF	TGTTCCAGCAGCTTAAGCCCAGGGTCTGTACAGGAAAAACTGTTTTTT
.	.	TRBV27	TRBJ2-2	CASISVSGSGELFF	TGTGCCAGCATTTCAGTCTCGGGATCCGGGGAGCTGTTTTTT
.	.	TRBV21-1	TRBJ2-3	CAKIGGRTDTQYF	TGTGCCAAGATCGGAGGGCGCACAGATACGCAGTATTTT
.	TRBD1	TRBV5-1	TRBJ1-2	CASSQGQPGGYTF	TGCGCCAGCAGCCAGGGACAGCCAGGAGGCTACACCTTC
few	.	TRBV18	TRBJ1-3	CASSPLRPGDSGNTIYF	TGTGCCAGCTCACCTCTTCGACCGGGAGACTCTGGAAACACCATATATTTT
.	.	TRBV11-2	TRBJ2-7	CASSSRASGAISSYEQYF	TGTGCCAGCAGCTCCCGGGCGAGCGGCGCCATAAGCTCCTACGAGCAGTACTTC
.	TRBD1	TRBV19	TRBJ2-3	CASAQGVDTDTQYF	TGTGCCAGCGCACAGGGGGTAGACACAGATACGCAGTATTTT
.	.	TRBV6-4	TRBJ1-1	CASRDSLNTEAFF	TGTGCCAGCAGGGACAGCCTGAACACTGAAGCTTTCTTT
few	.	TRBV4-2	TRBJ2-7	CASSRSSRAGSPYEQYF	TGTGCCAGCAGCCGAAGTTCAAGGGCGGGTTCCCCCTACGAGCAGTACTTC
.	.	TRBV4-1	TRBJ1-3	CASSQDPRAYSGNTIYF	TGCGCCAGCAGCCAAGACCCGAGGGCCTACTCTGGAAACACCATATATTTT
.	TRBD2	TRBV28	TRBJ2-4	CASSLGTSGSAKNIQYF	TGTGCCAGCAGTTTAGGGACTAGCGGGAGTGCCAAAAACATTCAGTACTTC
few	TRBD1	TRBV9	TRBJ2-3	CASSPPWGQGSRTDTQYF	TGTGCCAGCAGCCCCCCGTGGGGACAGGGGAGTAGGACAGATACGCAGTATTTT
.	.	TRBV6-1	TRBJ2-7	CASSLTAYEQYF	TGTGCCAGCAGCTTGACAGCTTACGAGCAGTACTTC
.	TRBD2	TRBV9	TRBJ2-7	CASSVELAGYEQYF	TGTGCCAGCAGCGTAGAACTAGCGGGATACGAGCAGTACTTC
.	TRBD1	TRBV19	TRBJ1-1	CASSITPPGQGTEAFF	TGTGCCAGTAGTATAACGCCTCCGGGACAGGGCACTGAAGCTTTCTTT
.	TRBD1	TRBV4-2	TRBJ2-7	CASSQDWRGTGVEQYF	TGTGCCAGCAGCCAAGATTGGCGGGGGACAGGGGTCGAGCAGTACTTC
.	TRBD1	TRBV2	TRBJ1-2	CASSDSRQGRKGYTF	TGTGCCAGCAGCGACTCGCGACAGGGAAGGAAGGGCTACACCTTC
.	.	TRBV10-3	TRBJ1-2	CAISGQQGDYGYTF	TGTGCCATCAGTGGCCAACAGGGTGACTATGGCTACACCTTC
.	.	TRBV11-2	TRBJ1-5	CASSFEFNQPQHF	TGTGCCAGCAGCTTCGAGTTCAATCAGCCCCAGCATTTT
.	.	TRBV5-4	TRBJ2-7	CASSWQGGSYEQYF	TGTGCCAGCAGCTGGCAGGGGGGAAGCTACGAGCAGTACTTC
few	TRBD1	TRBV6-6	TRBJ2-7	CASRFGQGKGGLYF	TGTGCCAGCAGATTCGGACAGGGAAAAGGCGGGCTCTACTTC
few	.	TRBV18	TRBJ2-7	CASQDTGSGEQYF	TGTGCCAGCCAGGACACGGGCTCTGGCGAGCAGTACTTC
.	.	TRBV28	TRBJ1-1	CAIQGSMNTEAFF	TGTGCCATCCAGGGCTCGATGAACACTGAAGCTTTCTTT
.	TRBD1	TRBV28	TRBJ2-6	CASQGQGAGANGLTF	TGTGCCAGTCAAGGACAGGGGGCTGGGGCCAACGGCCTGACTTTC
.	TRBD2	TRBV6-5	TRBJ2-3	CASRPGLSTDTQYF	TGTGCCAGCAGGCCGGGACTAAGCACAGATACGCAGTATTTT
.	TRBD2	TRBV7-2	TRBJ2-7	CASSLLAGDEQYF	TGTGCCAGCAGCCTTTTGGCGGGAGACGAGCAGTACTTC
.	.	TRBV4-1	TRBJ2-1	CASSQGGSSGYEQFF	TGCGCCAGCAGCCAAGGGGGCAGTAGTGGGTATGAGCAGTTCTTC
.	TRBD2	TRBV28	TRBJ2-7	CASSFGGSSYEQYF	TGTGCCAGCAGTTTTGGCGGGAGCTCCTACGAGCAGTACTTC
few	.	TRBV28	TRBJ1-3	CASRTPGNTIYF	TGTGCCAGCAGGACACCTGGAAACACCATATATTTT
.	.	TRBV6-5	TRBJ1-3	CASSFGYGNTIYF	TGTGCCAGCAGTTTCGGTTATGGAAACACCATATATTTT
.	.	TRBV20-1	TRBJ2-7	CSAREEGVIF	TGCAGTGCTAGAGAGGAGGGTGTCATATTC
.	TRBD2	TRBV15	TRBJ2-3	CATSRVPGLAGEEDTQYF	TGTGCCACCAGCAGAGTCCCGGGACTAGCGGGAGAGGAAGATACGCAGTATTTT
few	.	TRBV7-2	TRBJ2-7	CASSLDWRRGRGEQYF	TGTGCCAGCAGCTTAGACTGGCGGAGGGGGCGAGGCGAGCAGTACTTC
.	.	TRBV4-3	TRBJ1-1	CASSQDRNTEAFF	TGCGCCAGCAGCCAAGATCGGAACACTGAAGCTTTCTTT
.	TRBD1	TRBV28	TRBJ1-2	CASSSGQGANYGYTF	TGTGCCAGCAGTTCGGGACAGGGGGCTAACTATGGCTACACCTTC
.	TRBD1	TRBV4-2	TRBJ2-6	CASSRQGMNGANVLTF	TGTGCCAGCAGCCGACAGGGCATGAATGGGGCCAACGTCCTGACTTTC
.	.	TRBV9	TRBJ2-1	CASSVVSYPGDDEQFF	TGTGCCAGCAGCGTAGTGAGCTATCCGGGAGATGATGAGCAGTTCTTC
.	TRBD1	TRBV6-1	TRBJ1-2	CASSGIDRGGGYTF	TGTGCCAGCAGTGGGATCGACAGGGGGGGTGGCTACACCTTC
.	.	TRBV5-1	TRBJ2-1	CASSFEWGVQFF	TGCGCCAGCAGCTTTGAGTGGGGAGTGCAGTTCTTC
.	TRBD2	TRBV9	TRBJ2-1	CASSLIAGGGYEQFF	TGTGCCAGCAGCCTTATAGCGGGAGGAGGCTATGAGCAGTTCTTC